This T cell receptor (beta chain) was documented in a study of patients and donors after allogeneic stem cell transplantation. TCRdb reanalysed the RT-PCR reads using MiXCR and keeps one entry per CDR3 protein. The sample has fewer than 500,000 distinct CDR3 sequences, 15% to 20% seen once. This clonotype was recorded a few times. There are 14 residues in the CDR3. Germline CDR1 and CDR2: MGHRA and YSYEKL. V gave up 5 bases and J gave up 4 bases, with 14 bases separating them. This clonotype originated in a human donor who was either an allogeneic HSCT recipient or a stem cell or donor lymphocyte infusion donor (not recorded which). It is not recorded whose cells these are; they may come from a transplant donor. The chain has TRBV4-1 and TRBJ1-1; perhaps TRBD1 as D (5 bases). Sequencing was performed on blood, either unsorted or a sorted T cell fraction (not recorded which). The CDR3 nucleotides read TGCGCCAGCAGCAATCGGGGGGAAGGCACTGAAGCTTTCTTT. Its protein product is CASSNRGEGTEAFF.